The 15 T cell receptor beta chains in this list originate from one sample, sequenced in a study of T-cell reconstitution after alpha-beta-depleted transplantation in children. Unique molecular identifiers were used to barcode this TCRbeta library. TCRdb independently ran MiXCR on the PCR reads; one entry per CDR3 protein. The table includes 180,000 or so distinct CDR3 sequences, 5% to 7.5% detected once. The sample here was PBMCs, taken before TCRalphabeta/CD19-depleted stem cell transplant. The receptor set was obtained from a girl under three years old with combined immunodeficiency, due to receive a stem cell transplant.

This clonotype was seen ten or more times. The chain links TRBV20-1 to TRBJ1-2; no firm D call. This CDR3 has 11 residues. V was trimmed by 5 bases and J by 1 base, leaving 5 bases between them. Per germline, CDR1 DFQATT and CDR2 SNEGSKA (reference sequence). This chain's CDR3 is CSAGINYGYTF. The CDR3 DNA reads as TGCAGTGCTGGGATTAACTATGGCTACACCTTC.

This clonotype came up many times. This sequence joins TRBV28 and TRBJ2-7, with a weak D call TRBD1 (6 bases). The CDR3 length is 12 residues. Germline values: CDR1 MDHEN, CDR2 SYDVKM. The V end was cut by 4 bases, the J end by 5 bases, with 9 bases between. CDR3 amino acids: CASSSQGDEQYF. In DNA, the CDR3 is TGTGCCAGCAGTTCACAGGGTGACGAGCAGTACTTC.

The chain joins TRBV20-1 to TRBJ1-5, with 10 positions matching TRBD1. CDR1 and CDR2 from the germline V gene are DFQATT and SNEGSKA (reference sequence). CDR3 length: 18 residues. V gave up 0 bases and J gave up 1 base; unmatched junction bases: 9. In nucleotides, the CDR3 is TGCAGTGCTAGAGATTCCCGGGACAGGGGTGCGAGCAATCAGCCCCAGCATTTT. Amino acid sequence: CSARDSRDRGASNQPQHF.

A few counts support this clonotype. J is TRBJ2-1 and V is TRBV4-2, with D tentatively TRBD2 (6 bases). This CDR3 is built from 17 residues. Trimming took 0 bases from V and 2 from J, leaving 14 bases between them. Germline assignment: CDR1 LGHNA and CDR2 YNFKEQ. The chain's CDR3 is CASSQEWAGTPYNEQFF. CDR3 DNA sequence: TGTGCCAGCAGCCAAGAATGGGCGGGGACCCCCTACAATGAGCAGTTCTTC.

This clonotype was observed many times. V and J are TRBV6-5 and TRBJ2-3; D is tentatively TRBD1 or TRBD2 (6 bases each). Germline CDR1 reads MNHEY; CDR2 reads SVGAGI. V was pared by 6 bases and J by 1 base, with 14 bases between. CDR3 length equals 15 residues. Written as DNA, the CDR3 is TGTGCCAGCAGCCGAGCCGGGGGCCGCACAGATACGCAGTATTTT. This translates into CASSRAGGRTDTQYF.

Many counts were recorded for this clonotype. CDR3 sequence (DNA): TGTGCCAGCAGCTCGGGACTAGCGGAGCAGTTCTTC. This gives the protein CASSSGLAEQFF. The chain carries TRBV7-9 and TRBJ2-1, with 10 bases that match TRBD2. The germline gives CDR1 SEHNR, CDR2 FQNEAQ (reference sequence). J gave up 10 bases and V 4 bases, and 1 base lay outside the gene matches. The CDR3 is 12 amino acids. The whole variable domain, remainder taken from reference TRBV7-9 and TRBJ2-1, is DTGVSQNPRHKITKRGQNVTFRCDPISEHNRLYWYRQTLGQGPEFLTYFQNEAQLEKSRLLSDRFSAERPKGSFSTLEIQRTEQGDSAMYLCASSSGLAEQFFGPGTRLTVL.

This clonotype was observed many times. The chain combines TRBV7-8 with TRBJ2-1; the D call may be TRBD1 or TRBD2 (7 bases each). V was clipped by 2 bases and J by 6 bases, with 11 bases between them. The germline V gene has CDR1 SGHVS and CDR2 FQNEAQ. CDR3 size: 14 residues. CDR3 nucleotides: TGTGCCAGCAGCTTACCAGGGGGGGGCAATGAGCAGTTCTTC. Residues: CASSLPGGGNEQFF.

This clonotype was seen ten or more times. CDR3 nucleotide sequence: TGTGCCAGCAGTTATACCCCAGCGGGGGGACATGGGGAGACCCAGTACTTC. It translates to CASSYTPAGGHGETQYF. This chain links TRBV6-5 with TRBJ2-5; 9 bases are shared with TRBD2. Germline loops: CDR1 MNHEY, CDR2 SVGAGI. The V gene end was trimmed by 3 bases and the J gene end by 5 bases; junction bases not matched to a gene: 13. This CDR3 is 17 amino acids long.

The genes are TRBV28 and TRBJ2-6; D assignment may be TRBD1 or TRBD2 (6 bases each). V was clipped by 6 bases and J by 3 bases, with 15 bases between them. CDR3 length equals 16 residues. Germline V gives CDR1 MDHEN, CDR2 SYDVKM. As DNA, the CDR3 is TGTGCCAGCAGATTCACGGGGGCTCATGGGGCCAACGTCCTGACTTTC. Protein product: CASRFTGAHGANVLTF.

This clonotype has at least ten counts. The rearrangement uses TRBV2 and TRBJ2-7; no reliable D call. This CDR3 has 13 amino acids. V lost 7 bases and J lost 0, with 10 bases in between. Germline CDR1 SNHLY, CDR2 FYNNEI. CDR3 in DNA: TGTGCCAGCATGCCCGCCCACTCCTACGAGCAGTACTTC. Translated: CASMPAHSYEQYF. The whole variable domain, filled in from reference TRBV2 and TRBJ2-7, reads EPEVTQTPSHQVTQMGQEVILRCVPISNHLYFYWYRQILGQKVEFLVSFYNNEISEKSEIFDDQFSVERPDGSNFTLKIRSTKLEDSAMYFCASMPAHSYEQYFGPGTRLTVT.

This clonotype was recorded at least ten times. The chain is built from TRBV19 and TRBJ1-1; D is perhaps TRBD1 (6 bases). Trimming shortened V by 7 bases and J by 3 bases, and 21 bases separated the two germline ends. The CDR3 has 16 residues. CDR1 is LNHDA, CDR2 SQIVND, per germline (reference sequence). CDR3 region: CASTQRAGVIDTEAFF. CDR3 in DNA: TGTGCCAGTACCCAGAGGGCAGGGGTTATCGACACTGAAGCTTTCTTT.

This sequence joins TRBV3-1 and TRBJ1-5; possibly TRBD1 for D (5 bases). Germline V gene sequence: CDR1 LGHDT, CDR2 YNNKEL (reference sequence). The V and J ends lost 6 bases and 14 bases respectively, with 26 bases between them. This CDR3 contains 15 residues. Written as DNA, the CDR3 is TGTGCCAGCAGTCAAATGTCGGGGCGTGCCGGGCCAAAGCATTTT. The encoded protein is CASSQMSGRAGPKHF.

The sample holds many counts of this clonotype. V gene TRBV18 combines with J gene TRBJ2-7; no clear D gene. The CDR3 length is 12 residues. Per the germline V gene, CDR1 is KGHSH and CDR2 is LQKENI. V lost 6 bases and J 5 bases, leaving 11 bases between the germline ends. The DNA of the CDR3 is TGTGCCAGCTCTCTCTCGAGGCACGAGCAGTACTTC. It specifies CASSLSRHEQYF.

This clonotype was counted many times. CDR3 nucleotide sequence: TGTGCCAGCAGTCTCCGCGCGGGGCGGGGGGGAGAGACCCAGTACTTC. Translating gives CASSLRAGRGGETQYF. The chain carries TRBV12-3 or TRBV12-4 and TRBJ2-5; 9 bases are a match to TRBD2. This CDR3 has 16 amino acids. Germline trimming cut 5 bases from V and 4 bases from J; bases unmatched to any gene: 11.

At least ten counts were recorded for this clonotype. This sequence joins TRBV28 and TRBJ2-6; D is unclear. Germline assignment: CDR1 MDHEN and CDR2 SYDVKM. The CDR3 has 16 amino acids. Trimming left V 2 bases short and J 3 bases short, with 11 bases between. CDR3 DNA sequence: TGTGCCAGCAGTTTAGCGGAGTCAGATGGGGCCAACGTCCTGACTTTC. Its protein product is CASSLAESDGANVLTF.